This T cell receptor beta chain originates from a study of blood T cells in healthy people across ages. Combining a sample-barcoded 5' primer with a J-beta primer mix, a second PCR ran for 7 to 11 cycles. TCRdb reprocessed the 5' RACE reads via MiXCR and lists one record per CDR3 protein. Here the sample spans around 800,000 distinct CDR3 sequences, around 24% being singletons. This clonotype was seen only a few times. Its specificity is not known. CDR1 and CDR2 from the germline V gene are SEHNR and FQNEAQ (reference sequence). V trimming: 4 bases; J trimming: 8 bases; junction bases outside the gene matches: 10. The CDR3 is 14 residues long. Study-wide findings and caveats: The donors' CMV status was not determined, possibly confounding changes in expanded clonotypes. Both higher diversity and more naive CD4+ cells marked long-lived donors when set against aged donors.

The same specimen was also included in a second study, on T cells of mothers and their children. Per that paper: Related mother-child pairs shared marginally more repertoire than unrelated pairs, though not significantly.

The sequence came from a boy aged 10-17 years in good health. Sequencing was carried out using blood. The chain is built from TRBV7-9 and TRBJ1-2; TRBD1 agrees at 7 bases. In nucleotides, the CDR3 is TGTGCCAGCAGCTATGAGGACAGGCTGGGGGGCTACACCTTC. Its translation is CASSYEDRLGGYTF. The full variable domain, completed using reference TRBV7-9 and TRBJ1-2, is DTGVSQNPRHKITKRGQNVTFRCDPISEHNRLYWYRQTLGQGPEFLTYFQNEAQLEKSRLLSDRFSAERPKGSFSTLEIQRTEQGDSAMYLCASSYEDRLGGYTFGSGTRLTVV.